The source of this TCR beta chain is a study of CD8+ T cells in alopecia areata. Study-level background: The share of scalp area affected provided the severity score for treated patients.

The treatment denotes: oral pan-JAK inhibitor, 5-10 mg twice daily. About this clone itself: Its antigen remains unidentified.

Study conclusions and caveats: Lesional scalp exceeded normal scalp in clonality, especially in alopecia totalis/universalis. It was observed that many expanded lesional clones persisted in scalp and blood during tofacitinib.

The authors extracted RNA and reverse transcribed it into cDNA as the sequencing template. This table comes from immunoSEQ multiplex PCR, and its TCRdb copy is limited to in-frame clones, with some not included. In the table there are over 80,000 clones, 44% of which are singletons. The starting material was CD8+ T cells sorted from blood, obtained at week 24, from a patient treated with tofacitinib. The TCR sequence derives from a human donor with alopecia areata.

CDR3 DNA sequence: TGCGCCAGCAGCGTCGGGAGAAATCAGCCCCAGCATTTT. Its translation: CASSVGRNQPQHF. The rearrangement uses TRBV5-1 and TRBJ1-5, with D unresolved. V lost 4 bases and J 4 bases, leaving 9 bases between the germline ends. CDR3 length: 13 amino acids. Germline CDR1 SGHRS, CDR2 YFSETQ. Looking up the rest from reference TRBV5-1 and TRBJ1-5 gives the full variable domain: KAGVTQTPRYLIKTRGQQVTLSCSPISGHRSVSWYQQTPGQGLQFLFEYFSETQRNKGNFPGRFSGRQFSNSRSEMNVSTLELGDSALYLCASSVGRNQPQHFGDGTRLSIL.